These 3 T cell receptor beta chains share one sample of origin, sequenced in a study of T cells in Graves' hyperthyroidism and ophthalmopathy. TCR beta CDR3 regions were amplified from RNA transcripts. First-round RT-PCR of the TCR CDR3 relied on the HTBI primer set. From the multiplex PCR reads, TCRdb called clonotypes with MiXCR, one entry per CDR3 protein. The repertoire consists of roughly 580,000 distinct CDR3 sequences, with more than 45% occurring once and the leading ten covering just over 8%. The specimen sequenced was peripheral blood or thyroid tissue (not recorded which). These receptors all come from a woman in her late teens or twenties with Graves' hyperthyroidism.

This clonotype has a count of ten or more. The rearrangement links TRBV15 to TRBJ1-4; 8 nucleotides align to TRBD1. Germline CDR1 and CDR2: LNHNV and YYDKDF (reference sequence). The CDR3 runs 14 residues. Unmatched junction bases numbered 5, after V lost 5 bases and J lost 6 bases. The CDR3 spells CATSEQGADEKLFF. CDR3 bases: TGTGCCACCAGCGAGCAGGGGGCGGATGAAAAACTGTTTTTT.

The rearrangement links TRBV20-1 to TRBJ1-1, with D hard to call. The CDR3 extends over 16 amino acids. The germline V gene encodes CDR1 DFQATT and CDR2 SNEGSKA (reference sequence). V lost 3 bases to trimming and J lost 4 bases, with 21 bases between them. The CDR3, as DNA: TGCAGTGCTAGTTCCCGAGGAGACCAAAGGGCCACTGAAGCTTTCTTT. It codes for CSASSRGDQRATEAFF.

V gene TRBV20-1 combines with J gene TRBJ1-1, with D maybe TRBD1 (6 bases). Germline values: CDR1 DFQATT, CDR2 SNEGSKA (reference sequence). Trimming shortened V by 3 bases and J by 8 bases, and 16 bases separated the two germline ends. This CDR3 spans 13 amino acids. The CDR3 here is CSASPDSLTEAFF. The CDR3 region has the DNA TGCAGTGCTAGTCCGGACAGTTTGACCGAAGCTTTCTTT.